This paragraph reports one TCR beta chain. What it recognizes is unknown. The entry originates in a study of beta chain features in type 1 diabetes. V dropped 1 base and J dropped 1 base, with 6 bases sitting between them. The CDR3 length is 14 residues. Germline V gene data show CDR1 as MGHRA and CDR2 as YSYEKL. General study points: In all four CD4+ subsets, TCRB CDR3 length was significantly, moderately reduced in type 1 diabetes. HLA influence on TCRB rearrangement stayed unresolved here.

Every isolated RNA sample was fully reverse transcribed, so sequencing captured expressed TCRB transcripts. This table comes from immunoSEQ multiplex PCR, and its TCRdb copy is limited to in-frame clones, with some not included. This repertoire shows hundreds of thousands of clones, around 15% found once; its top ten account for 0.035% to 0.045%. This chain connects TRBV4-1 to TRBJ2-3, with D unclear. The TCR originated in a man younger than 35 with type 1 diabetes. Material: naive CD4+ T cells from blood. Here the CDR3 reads CASSQGWGTDTQYF. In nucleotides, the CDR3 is TGCGCCAGCAGCCAAGGGTGGGGCACAGATACGCAGTATTTT.